These T cell receptor beta chains were read from a single sample in a study of blood T cells in healthy people across ages. TCRdb re-called the 5' RACE reads with MiXCR, one entry per CDR3 protein. Among hundreds of thousands of distinct CDR3 sequences listed, more than 50% were seen once. The specimen sequenced was blood. The receptor set was obtained from a man in his forties in good health. CDR3s include the opening cysteine and the closing phenylalanine or tryptophan. The D gene is left open where the match is weak. Size tells how often a clone was seen (once, few, many) or the class of an expanded clone, and some rows leave it out.

j_gene: TRBJ2-5
abundance: many
v_gene: TRBV3-1
d_gene: .
CDR3aa: CASSPTSGGQETQYF
CDR3nt: TGTGCCAGCAGCCCGACCTCCGGGGGCCAAGAGACCCAGTACTTC

j_gene: TRBJ1-4
abundance: .
v_gene: TRBV20-1
d_gene: .
CDR3aa: CSARGEKNEKLFF
CDR3nt: TGCAGTGCTAGAGGCGAGAAGAATGAAAAACTGTTTTTT

j_gene: TRBJ2-1
abundance: .
v_gene: TRBV5-6
d_gene: .
CDR3aa: CASSAPGTNNEQFF
CDR3nt: TGTGCCAGCAGCGCACCGGGAACTAACAATGAGCAGTTCTTC

j_gene: TRBJ2-4
abundance: .
v_gene: TRBV12-3/TRBV12-4
d_gene: .
CDR3aa: CASSLDLGEQYF
CDR3nt: TGTGCCAGCAGTTTAGATTTGGGGGAGCAGTACTTC

j_gene: TRBJ2-1
abundance: .
v_gene: TRBV4-3
d_gene: TRBD1
CDR3aa: CASSLPRTGFGEQFF
CDR3nt: TGCGCCAGCAGCCTACCACGGACAGGGTTTGGTGAGCAGTTCTTC

j_gene: TRBJ2-7
abundance: once
v_gene: TRBV6-2/TRBV6-3
d_gene: TRBD2
CDR3aa: CASSYRGLAVKSPYEQYF
CDR3nt: TGTGCCAGCAGTTACCGGGGACTAGCGGTAAAATCCCCCTACGAGCAGTACTTC

j_gene: TRBJ1-6
abundance: few
v_gene: TRBV20-1
d_gene: .
CDR3aa: CSATRQTGNSPLHF
CDR3nt: TGCAGTGCTACCCGACAAACGGGAAATTCACCCCTCCACTTT

j_gene: TRBJ1-6
abundance: .
v_gene: TRBV20-1
d_gene: .
CDR3aa: CSAFDAGLNSALHF
CDR3nt: TGCAGTGCCTTCGACGCAGGGTTGAATTCGGCCCTCCACTTT

j_gene: TRBJ2-7
abundance: few
v_gene: TRBV6-6
d_gene: .
CDR3aa: CASSWKDSYNEQYF
CDR3nt: TGTGCCAGCAGTTGGAAGGACTCCTACAATGAGCAGTACTTC

j_gene: TRBJ2-3
abundance: .
v_gene: TRBV7-2
d_gene: TRBD2
CDR3aa: CASSLRTSGAVPTDTQYF
CDR3nt: TGTGCCAGCAGCTTACGGACTAGCGGGGCCGTCCCCACAGATACGCAGTATTTT

j_gene: TRBJ2-7
abundance: .
v_gene: TRBV29-1
d_gene: TRBD1
CDR3aa: CSVETGWTGDYEQYF
CDR3nt: TGCAGCGTTGAAACCGGGTGGACAGGGGACTACGAGCAGTACTTC

j_gene: TRBJ1-2
abundance: .
v_gene: TRBV7-9
d_gene: .
CDR3aa: CASSRGQIYGYTF
CDR3nt: TGTGCCAGTAGCCGGGGACAAATCTATGGCTACACCTTC

j_gene: TRBJ2-7
abundance: few
v_gene: TRBV5-1
d_gene: .
CDR3aa: CASSLESDYEQYF
CDR3nt: TGCGCCAGCAGCTTGGAGTCGGACTACGAGCAGTACTTC

j_gene: TRBJ1-1
abundance: .
v_gene: TRBV15
d_gene: .
CDR3aa: CATSSLRGLDTEAFF
CDR3nt: TGTGCCACCAGCAGCCTCAGGGGACTGGACACTGAAGCTTTCTTT

j_gene: TRBJ2-5
abundance: .
v_gene: TRBV11-3
d_gene: .
CDR3aa: CASSLPGYREETQYF
CDR3nt: TGTGCCAGCAGCTTACCAGGGTACCGCGAAGAGACCCAGTACTTC

j_gene: TRBJ1-5
abundance: few
v_gene: TRBV6-5
d_gene: .
CDR3aa: CASSPVSGNQPQHF
CDR3nt: TGTGCCAGCAGCCCCGTCTCAGGCAATCAGCCCCAGCATTTT

j_gene: TRBJ2-1
abundance: .
v_gene: TRBV28
d_gene: TRBD1
CDR3aa: CASRLTGAVRNEQFF
CDR3nt: TGTGCCAGCAGGTTAACAGGGGCCGTACGAAATGAGCAGTTCTTC

j_gene: TRBJ1-2
abundance: few
v_gene: TRBV11-2
d_gene: .
CDR3aa: CASSPWTGREYGYTF
CDR3nt: TGTGCCAGCAGCCCCTGGACCGGGAGAGAATATGGCTACACCTTC

j_gene: TRBJ2-5
abundance: .
v_gene: TRBV9
d_gene: .
CDR3aa: CASSVGRGQTQYF
CDR3nt: TGTGCCAGCAGTGTAGGAAGAGGGCAGACCCAGTACTTC

j_gene: TRBJ2-7
abundance: .
v_gene: TRBV7-2
d_gene: TRBD1
CDR3aa: CASSSIRGQGANAVYEQYF
CDR3nt: TGTGCCAGCAGCTCCATAAGGGGGCAGGGGGCGAATGCTGTCTACGAGCAGTACTTC

j_gene: TRBJ2-3
abundance: .
v_gene: TRBV7-2
d_gene: .
CDR3aa: CASSRTPGGGTQYF
CDR3nt: TGTGCCAGCAGTCGAACGCCGGGCGGCGGTACGCAGTATTTT

j_gene: TRBJ2-7
abundance: few
v_gene: TRBV7-6
d_gene: TRBD2
CDR3aa: CASSLTSGMYEQYF
CDR3nt: TGTGCCAGCAGCTTGACTAGCGGGATGTACGAGCAGTACTTC

j_gene: TRBJ2-7
abundance: .
v_gene: TRBV5-1
d_gene: TRBD2
CDR3aa: CASSLYGTSDNEQYF
CDR3nt: TGCGCCAGCAGCTTGTACGGGACTAGCGACAACGAGCAGTACTTC

j_gene: TRBJ2-6
abundance: .
v_gene: TRBV7-2
d_gene: .
CDR3aa: CASSLGGSPGANVLTF
CDR3nt: TGTGCCAGCAGCCTAGGGGGGTCTCCTGGGGCCAACGTCCTGACTTTC

j_gene: TRBJ2-1
abundance: .
v_gene: TRBV27
d_gene: TRBD1
CDR3aa: CASSLIQGAMFNEQFF
CDR3nt: TGTGCCAGCAGTCTCATACAGGGGGCTATGTTCAATGAGCAGTTCTTC

j_gene: TRBJ2-3
abundance: few
v_gene: TRBV12-3/TRBV12-4
d_gene: .
CDR3aa: CASSPPAGITDTQYF
CDR3nt: TGTGCCAGCAGTCCCCCGGCCGGGATCACAGATACGCAGTATTTT

j_gene: TRBJ2-1
abundance: .
v_gene: TRBV15
d_gene: TRBD1
CDR3aa: CATSRGAGTGDNEQFF
CDR3nt: TGTGCCACCAGCAGAGGAGCCGGGACAGGGGACAATGAGCAGTTCTTC

j_gene: TRBJ2-2
abundance: .
v_gene: TRBV5-1
d_gene: .
CDR3aa: CASSLGNPGTSELFF
CDR3nt: TGCGCCAGCAGCTTGGGGAATCCCGGGACGTCTGAGCTGTTTTTT

j_gene: TRBJ2-1
abundance: .
v_gene: TRBV7-9
d_gene: TRBD2
CDR3aa: CASSPKPREAVDEQFF
CDR3nt: TGTGCCAGCAGCCCTAAACCTCGGGAGGCCGTCGATGAGCAGTTCTTC

j_gene: TRBJ2-3
abundance: .
v_gene: TRBV7-9
d_gene: .
CDR3aa: CASSLERSEAGVTDTQYF
CDR3nt: TGTGCCAGCAGCTTAGAGCGGTCGGAGGCAGGTGTAACAGATACGCAGTATTTT

j_gene: TRBJ1-1
abundance: .
v_gene: TRBV5-1
d_gene: TRBD1
CDR3aa: CASCGGTGLNTEAFF
CDR3nt: TGCGCCAGCTGTGGCGGGACAGGGCTGAACACTGAAGCTTTCTTT